Presented here are 17 T cell receptor beta chains from one specimen sequenced in a study of cytomegalovirus exposure and HLA in healthy donors. The study ran its PCR with 60 Vbeta and 13 Jbeta primers. Data came from immunoSEQ multiplex PCR; TCRdb stores just in-frame clones and leaves some out. The top ten hold under 7% of the sample, which has 55,000 to 70,000 clones, roughly 77% seen once. Sequenced sample: PBMCs. The receptors were gathered from a woman aged 25-40 years in good health and CMV-seronegative.

The J gene is TRBJ1-1, the V gene TRBV30; perhaps TRBD1 as D (5 bases). The CDR3 loop spans 14 amino acids. Deletions cut 2 bases from V and 4 bases from J, with 14 bases between. Germline CDR1 reads GTSNPN; CDR2 reads SVGIG (reference sequence). In DNA, the CDR3 is TGTGCCTGGAGTCGGGGGGTTGGTAGCACTGAAGCTTTCTTT. This sequence encodes CAWSRGVGSTEAFF. Filled out from reference TRBV30 and TRBJ1-1, the complete variable domain reads SQTIHQWPATLVQPVGSPLSLECTVEGTSNPNLYWYRQAAGRGLQLLFYSVGIGQISSEVPQNLSASRPQDRQFILSSKKLLLSDSGFYLCAWSRGVGSTEAFFGQGTRLTVV.

V and J are TRBV11-1 and TRBJ1-1; tentative D call: TRBD1 (5 bases). The CDR3 extends over 17 amino acids. Germline CDR1 reads SGHAT; CDR2 reads FQDESV (reference sequence). Trimming took off 2 bases at V and 5 bases at J, with 21 bases between the two ends. The CDR3 nucleotides read TGTGCCAGCAGCTTATCAGGCCGGGGAGGCTGGGGGACTGAAGCTTTCTTT. Residues: CASSLSGRGGWGTEAFF.

The chain is built from TRBV25-1 and TRBJ2-6; 7 bases line up with TRBD1. The CDR3 length is 17 residues. Germline V gives CDR1 MGHDK, CDR2 SYGVNS. Unmatched junction bases numbered 5, after V lost 3 bases and J lost 0 bases. The CDR3 coding sequence is TGTGCCAGCAGTGACGGACAGGCAGTCTCTGGGGCCAACGTCCTGACTTTC. It translates to CASSDGQAVSGANVLTF.

This clone has just a few counts. This chain joins TRBV21-1 and TRBJ2-1; no DNA check was done on the table's D call, TRBD1. TRBV21-1 is classified as a pseudogene. The CDR3 runs 17 residues. For the CDR3, the DNA is TGTGCCAGCAGCAAAGCGGGGACAGGGTGCCCCTACAATGAGCAGTTCTTC. Translating gives CASSKAGTGCPYNEQFF.

The rearrangement joins TRBV2 to TRBJ2-2, with 11 positions matching TRBD2. The V and J ends lost 6 bases and 3 bases, in that order; junction bases with no gene match: 3. CDR1 is SNHLY, CDR2 FYNNEI, per germline. The CDR3 consists of 15 residues. DNA of the CDR3: TGTGCCAGCAGCGGGACTAGCGGATACACCGGGGAGCTGTTTTTT. This translates into CASSGTSGYTGELFF.

J is TRBJ2-2 and V is TRBV7-9; 8 nucleotides agree with TRBD1. This CDR3 spans 15 amino acids. Trimming at V came to 2 bases and at J to 6 bases, leaving 5 bases not matched to a gene. In germline, CDR1 is SEHNR, CDR2 FQNEAQ (reference sequence). The CDR3 here is CASSLFQGASGELFF. The CDR3 DNA follows: TGTGCCAGCAGCTTATTCCAGGGGGCATCCGGGGAGCTGTTTTTT.

The genes are TRBV6-4 and TRBJ2-1; D remains ambiguous. The CDR3 consists of 13 residues. The V end lost 10 bases, the J end lost 0 bases, and 10 bases lay between the germline ends. CDR1 is MRHNA, CDR2 SNTAGT, per germline. The CDR3 DNA is TGTGCCACGGCCCCTAGCTCCTACAATGAGCAGTTCTTC. It specifies CATAPSSYNEQFF.

The table lists this clone with a count of one. The CDR3 coding sequence is TGCGCCAGCAGCCTGGGTTCAGGGGGCCAGCCCCAGCATTTT. Translating gives CASSLGSGGQPQHF. J is TRBJ1-5 and V is TRBV4-3, with TRBD1 matching over 8 bases. The germline CDR1 and CDR2 sequences are LGHNA and YSLEER. There are 14 residues in the CDR3. After removal of 4 bases from V and 7 bases from J, the junction contained 6 bases not matched to a gene.

This clone showed up just a few times. The chain couples TRBV27 to TRBJ1-2; D perhaps matches TRBD1 (5 bases). Trimming shortened V by 9 bases and J by 2 bases, and 10 bases separated the two germline ends. This CDR3 is built from 12 residues. Germline V gives CDR1 MNHEY, CDR2 SMNVEV (reference sequence). CDR3 nucleotides: TGTGCCAGTCGGGAGGGGAACTATGGCTACACCTTC. Translating it yields CASREGNYGYTF.

This rearrangement joins TRBV4-1 to TRBJ1-5; 7 positions agree with TRBD1. The V gene end was trimmed by 1 base and the J gene end by 0 bases; junction bases not matched to a gene: 3. The CDR3 consists of 16 residues. The germline CDR1 and CDR2 sequences are MGHRA and YSYEKL. CDR3 in DNA: TGCGCCAGCAGCCAAGGGGGACAGTCTAGCAATCAGCCCCAGCATTTT. It codes for CASSQGGQSSNQPQHF.

The chain carries TRBV9 and TRBJ1-1; unclear D gene. This CDR3 spans 13 amino acids. Germline V CDR1 and CDR2: SGDLS, YYNGEE. Trimming took 0 bases from V and 11 from J, leaving 14 bases between them. The CDR3 protein is CASSVETTREAFF. Here the CDR3 DNA reads TGTGCCAGCAGCGTAGAAACGACCCGGGAGGCTTTCTTT.

The rearrangement uses TRBV7-2 and TRBJ2-3; tentatively, D is TRBD2 (5 bases). Trimming took off 3 bases at V and 4 bases at J, with 14 bases between the two ends. The CDR3 sequence is 15 residues long. The V gene's germline CDR1 is SGHTA and CDR2 FQGNSA. CDR3 amino acids: CASSLASSYPDTQYF. Here the CDR3 DNA reads TGTGCCAGCAGCTTGGCTAGCAGCTACCCAGATACGCAGTATTTT.

The rearrangement links TRBV28 to TRBJ1-5; 11 bases line up with TRBD1. Losses at the gene ends were 6 bases for V and 6 bases for J; bases not matched to a gene: 7. The CDR3 length is 15 residues. CDR1 and CDR2 (germline): MDHEN, SYDVKM. Written as DNA, the CDR3 is TGTGCCAGCAGCCCCACCGGGACAGGGGGTCAGCCCCAGCATTTT. It encodes CASSPTGTGGQPQHF.

V gene TRBV18 combines with J gene TRBJ2-4; weak D call: TRBD1 (7 bases). Germline V CDR1 and CDR2: KGHSH, LQKENI. V lost 3 bases to trimming and J lost 1 base, with 10 bases between them. CDR3 size: 15 residues. Here the CDR3 reads CASSPPGGAKNIQYF. The CDR3 DNA reads as TGTGCCAGCTCACCGCCAGGGGGGGCCAAAAACATTCAGTACTTC.

The chain recombines TRBV5-1 with TRBJ2-1; 8 bases fit TRBD2. V lost 4 bases, J lost 7 bases, and 10 bases stayed unmatched. The CDR3 extends over 15 amino acids. Germline CDR1 is SGHRS and CDR2 is YFSETQ. The CDR3 DNA reads as TGCGCCAGCAGCAGGGAGGTAGCGGGAATGAATGAGCAGTTCTTC. It is translated as CASSREVAGMNEQFF.

Notes on this clone: Its ends do not fully match the called genes, so a read error is possible. The chain uses TRBV6-4 and TRBJ1-2; unclear D gene. The CDR3 is 14 amino acids. The germline CDR1 and CDR2 sequences are MRHNA and SNTAGT. The CDR3 DNA is TGTGCCGGCAGTGACTTAATGGGTCCAGGCGGCTACACCTTC. Amino acid sequence: CAGSDLMGPGGYTF.

This sequence joins TRBV28 and TRBJ1-5; D is undetermined. The CDR3 is made up of 16 amino acids. V lost 5 bases and J lost 0, with 14 bases in between. CDR1 MDHEN and CDR2 SYDVKM come from the germline V gene. The CDR3 reads CASSRGAAYSNQPQHF. The CDR3 DNA sequence: TGTGCCAGCAGTCGGGGTGCGGCGTATAGCAATCAGCCCCAGCATTTT.